This TCR beta chain was recorded in a study of patients and donors after allogeneic stem cell transplantation. One entry per CDR3 protein results from TCRdb running MiXCR on the RT-PCR reads. The sample has some 31,000 distinct CDR3 sequences; less than 45% are singletons. CDR1 is MNHEY, CDR2 SVGEGT, per germline. This CDR3 is 14 amino acids long. V dropped 7 bases and J dropped 3 bases, with 16 bases sitting between them. This chain connects TRBV6-2 or TRBV6-3 to TRBJ2-7, with a weak D call TRBD1 (5 bases). The TCR sequence derives from a human donor who was either an allogeneic HSCT recipient or a stem cell or donor lymphocyte infusion donor (not recorded which). It is not recorded whose cells these are; they may come from a transplant donor. Sample: blood, either unsorted or a sorted T cell fraction (not recorded which). The CDR3 coding sequence is TGTGCCAGCACCCCTAGGAAGGGGTTCTACGAGCAGTACTTC. The encoded protein is CASTPRKGFYEQYF.